Each of the 4 T cell receptor beta chains below was sequenced from the same sample in a study of blood T cell repertoires in COVID-19. Clones were read by immunoSEQ multiplex PCR, and TCRdb kept only the in-frame ones, dropping some. The data show roughly 100,000 clones, 80% to 95% seen once. The sequenced sample consisted of peripheral blood. The origin of the receptors is a woman aged 50 to 60 with COVID-19, enrolled during active disease.

V usage is TRBV5-8 and J usage is TRBJ2-5; 8 positions agree with TRBD2. This CDR3 contains 16 residues. Germline V gives CDR1 SGHTS, CDR2 YDEGEE. Trimming took 1 base from V and 0 from J; bases not matched to a gene: 5. CDR3 sequence reads: CASSLSGGGYQETQYF. DNA for the CDR3: TGTGCCAGCAGCTTGTCCGGCGGGGGGTACCAAGAGACCCAGTACTTC.

This rearrangement joins TRBV10-3 to TRBJ1-5; D possibly corresponds to TRBD1 (5 bases). Germline V CDR1 and CDR2: ENHRY, SYGVKD. Trimming removed 4 bases from V and 5 bases from J, with 9 bases in between. CDR3 length equals 13 residues. The DNA for the CDR3 is TGTGCCATCAGTGGGGGCGTATATCAGCCCCAGCATTTT. It translates to CAISGGVYQPQHF.

The rearrangement links TRBV3-1 (or the pseudogene TRBV3-2) to TRBJ1-6; 9 bases map to TRBD1. Germline lookup yields CDR1 LGHDT and CDR2 YNNKEL (reference sequence). Unmatched junction bases numbered 4, after V lost 1 base and J lost 6 bases. This CDR3 region has 16 residues. DNA for the CDR3: TGTGCCAGCAGCCAAGGGTGGGACAGGGTTAATTCACCCCTCCACTTT. Encoded protein: CASSQGWDRVNSPLHF.

J is TRBJ1-5 and V is TRBV25-1; 8 nucleotides match TRBD1. Trimming at V came to 2 bases and at J to 5 bases, leaving 5 bases not matched to a gene. CDR3 length equals 15 residues. Germline assignment: CDR1 MGHDK and CDR2 SYGVNS. This CDR3 reads CASSEPGTGYQPQHF. Written as DNA, the CDR3 is TGTGCCAGCAGTGAACCCGGGACAGGATATCAGCCCCAGCATTTT.